The clone carrying this T cell receptor beta chain has at least ten counts. The time point denotes: patch test 2, 6 weeks after DPC sensitization. The treatment was: therapeutic diphenylcyclopropenone sensitization with weekly scalp DPC. The CDR3 is 15 amino acids. Germline V gene sequence: CDR1 SGHDN, CDR2 FVKESK. The V gene end was trimmed by 4 bases and the J gene end by 2 bases; junction bases not matched to a gene: 6. The sample comes from a study of human T cells and chemical hapten exposure. TCRdb independently ran MiXCR on the RACE reads; one entry per CDR3 protein. The sample lists about 40,000 distinct CDR3 sequences, over 3% occurring once.

The chain has TRBV14 and TRBJ2-5; 8 bases map to TRBD1. Material: whole blood, obtained in connection with sensitization to the hapten diphenylcyclopropenone (DPC). This clonotype originated in a man aged 40-49 years with alopecia areata. Some clones in this sample may be carry-over from other donors' samples. The CDR3 DNA reads TGTGCCAGCAGCCCAGACAGGGGTCGGCAAGAGACCCAGTACTTC. It is translated as CASSPDRGRQETQYF.